The rows below give T cell receptor beta chains drawn from one sample of a study of vaccination and CD4 T cells after COVID-19. Their antigens are not known. MiXCR was run by TCRdb on the PCR reads, yielding one entry per CDR3 protein. This table holds 2,500 to 3,500 distinct CDR3 sequences, approximately 75% found once. The specimen sequenced was CD4+ T cells from blood, cultured in vitro. All receptors derive from a human donor who had recovered from COVID-19. CDR3s include the opening cysteine and the closing phenylalanine or tryptophan. Each record gives: D gene, V gene, clone size, J gene, CDR3 protein, CDR3 DNA. The D gene is left open where the match is weak. Expanded clones are given a class, and other clones once, few, many or no size at all.

>.|TRBV5-6|once|TRBJ1-2
CASSLEGGNYGYTF
TGTGCCAGCAGCTTGGAGGGAGGGAACTATGGCTACACCTTC
>TRBD1|TRBV20-1|.|TRBJ1-4
CSARDSIFGQGNEKLFF
TGCAGTGCTAGAGATTCTATTTTCGGACAGGGAAATGAAAAACTGTTTTTT
>.|TRBV7-9|.|TRBJ2-7
CASSPIGGYEQYF
TGTGCCAGCAGCCCAATAGGGGGCTACGAGCAGTACTTC
>.|TRBV20-1|few|TRBJ1-1
CSARVVPGSQNTEAFF
TGCAGTGCTAGAGTGGTACCTGGCAGCCAAAACACTGAAGCTTTCTTT
>TRBD1|TRBV2|few|TRBJ1-2
CASSDRGGSGYGYTF
TGTGCCAGCAGTGATCGAGGGGGCTCTGGCTATGGCTACACCTTC
>.|TRBV6-1|.|TRBJ1-2
CASRPRAGDDGYTF
TGTGCCAGCAGGCCCAGGGCCGGCGACGATGGCTACACCTTC
>TRBD1|TRBV20-1|.|TRBJ2-1
CSSLRDRVNEQFF
TGCAGTTCCCTTCGAGACAGGGTCAATGAGCAGTTCTTC
>TRBD1|TRBV4-1|once|TRBJ1-1
CASRGTGNTEAFF
TGCGCCAGCAGGGGGACAGGGAACACTGAAGCTTTCTTT
>.|TRBV20-1|.|TRBJ1-2
CSARKLGGYTF
TGCAGTGCTAGAAAGCTGGGTGGCTACACCTTC
>.|TRBV27|.|TRBJ1-2
CASSLNGGGGYTF
TGTGCCAGCAGTTTAAATGGCGGAGGTGGCTACACCTTC
>.|TRBV30|once|TRBJ1-5
CAWSVRGRGRQPQHF
TGTGCCTGGAGTGTACGTGGACGGGGTCGACAGCCCCAGCATTTT
>.|TRBV19|.|TRBJ2-5
CASRPTSVRQETQYF
TGTGCCAGTAGACCAACCTCGGTCCGTCAAGAGACCCAGTACTTC
>.|TRBV6-1|.|TRBJ1-2
CASSTGRQYGYTF
TGTGCCAGCAGTACAGGGAGACAGTACGGCTACACCTTC
>.|TRBV14|once|TRBJ1-2
CASSQELGQLFYGYTF
TGTGCCAGCAGCCAAGAATTAGGACAGCTTTTCTATGGCTACACCTTC
>TRBD2|TRBV2|.|TRBJ2-5
CASSYSGGPIQETQYF
TGTGCCAGCAGTTATAGCGGGGGGCCAATCCAAGAGACCCAGTACTTC
>.|TRBV27|few|TRBJ1-1
CASSFNRYTEAFF
TGTGCCAGCAGTTTCAACCGGTACACTGAAGCTTTCTTT
>.|TRBV7-9|once|TRBJ1-6
CASAPPFRVSGGNSPLHF
TGTGCCAGCGCTCCTCCGTTCAGGGTCTCGGGGGGTAATTCACCCCTCCACTTT
>.|TRBV7-2|.|TRBJ1-2
CASSLGTNYGYTF
TGTGCCAGCAGCTTAGGGACAAACTATGGCTACACCTTC
>TRBD1|TRBV6-5|.|TRBJ1-2
CASSSAGTGVYF
TGTGCCAGCAGTTCGGCCGGGACAGGGGTTTACTTC
>TRBD1|TRBV5-4|.|TRBJ1-2
CASSPPEGARYGYTF
TGTGCCAGCAGCCCACCCGAGGGGGCAAGGTATGGCTACACCTTC
>.|TRBV20-1|.|TRBJ2-7
CSARADSWYQYF
TGCAGTGCTAGGGCCGACAGTTGGTACCAGTACTTC
>.|TRBV27|few|TRBJ1-2
CASRYRRGHGYTF
TGTGCCAGCAGGTATAGGAGGGGCCATGGCTACACCTTC
>.|TRBV20-1|.|TRBJ1-2
CSAIRGGQGTYGYTF
TGCAGTGCTATTCGGGGGGGGCAGGGAACCTATGGCTACACCTTC
>.|TRBV20-1|.|TRBJ2-4
CSARVIRGELAKNIQYF
TGCAGTGCTAGAGTGATTCGCGGTGAGCTAGCCAAAAACATTCAGTACTTC
>TRBD2|TRBV30|.|TRBJ2-7
CAAGGLGSYEQYF
TGTGCCGCGGGGGGGCTCGGCTCCTACGAGCAGTACTTC
>TRBD1|TRBV6-5|.|TRBJ1-6
CASSYRGQGSSYNSPLHF
TGTGCCAGCAGTTATCGGGGACAGGGGAGCTCCTATAATTCACCCCTCCACTTT
>.|TRBV12-3/TRBV12-4|once|TRBJ1-2
CASSLRRYGYTF
TGTGCCAGCAGTTTACGCCGATATGGCTACACCTTC